The 10 T cell receptor delta chains reported below all come from one sample, sequenced in a study of γδ T cells in repeated Plasmodium falciparum infection. Vgamma9/Vdelta2+ and Vdelta2-negative gammadelta T cells were flow-sorted from PBMC for bulk sequencing. TCRdb processed the multiplex PCR reads again with the CATT caller. The table has tens of thousands of delta-chain clones, less than 1% seen once; the top ten hold 9.6%. What was sequenced was gamma-delta T cells from blood. These receptors all come from a pool of human donors (malaria-infected and uninfected, not separated).

This clone was counted at least ten times. The chain carries TRDV1 and TRDJ1, with a possible D match to TRDD3 (5 bases). This CDR3 has 18 residues. V was pared by 4 bases and J by 3 bases, with 24 bases between. Germline V gene data show CDR1 as TSWWSYY and CDR2 as QGS. CDR3 DNA sequence: TGTGCTCTTGGGGCCCGGGATGTTTTACACCACGGCGCCGATAAACTCATCTTT. Encoded protein: CALGARDVLHHGADKLIF.

Concerning this clone: For this DNA, TCRdb reports the protein of a much larger clone, which diverges at residue 14, most likely from a read error; the protein presented here is translated directly from the DNA. The gene calls are TRDV1 and TRDJ1, with TRDD3 matching over 11 bases. The CDR3 runs 19 residues. Germline V CDR1 and CDR2: TSWWSYY, QGS. The DNA for the CDR3 is TGTGCCCTTGGGGAATACGACTACTGGGGGATAGGGAAGGCCGATAAACTCATCTTT. Residues: CALGEYDYWGIGKADKLIF.

This clone was counted only a few times. A far larger clone is off by one base, so a read error is likely. In the same sample, other DNA sequences code for this CDR3. The chain links TRDV2 to TRDJ1; D gene unclear. The J gene comes from matching the DNA to germline here; TCRdb lacks it. The CDR3 is 16 residues long. Germline V gene data show CDR1 as GEAIGNYY and CDR2 as EKD. CDR3 in amino acids: CACDGVTRSNTDKLIF. The CDR3 DNA reads TGTGCCTGTGACGGGGTGACCCGATCCAACACCGACAAACTCATCTTT.

This clone was detected a few times. A far larger clone is only one base removed, so a read error is likely. Other nucleotide sequences in the sample specify the same CDR3. The chain combines TRDV2 with TRDJ1; 9 bases are a match to TRDD3. No J gene is reported in TCRdb; it was inferred here by comparing the DNA with germline. CDR3 size: 18 residues. Germline loops: CDR1 GEAIGNYY, CDR2 EKD. CDR3 DNA: TGTGCCTGTGACTCTATGGGGGATAAGAGGGGGTACACTGATAAACTCATCTTT. Residues: CACDSMGDKRGYTDKLIF.

Note on this clone: A read error is likely here: a far larger clone is one base away. Within the sample, other DNA sequences also encode this same CDR3. The chain couples TRDV1 to TRDJ1; D not certain. TCRdb offers no J gene call, so here the DNA was matched to germline to obtain one. CDR1 is TSWWSYY and CDR2 is QGS in the germline V gene. This CDR3 is built from 16 residues. The V gene lost 3 bases and the J gene lost 0 bases, with 14 bases spanning the gap. CDR3 amino acids: CALGDTSGRYTDKLIF. The CDR3 nucleotides are TGTGCTCTTGGGGACACCTCTGGACGATACACCGATAAACTCATCTTT.

Comment on this clone: The protein TCRdb lists belongs to a much larger clone and differs from this DNA's translation at residue 19, which points to a read error; the protein shown is made from the DNA. This chain links TRDV3 with TRDJ1; D may be TRDD2 or TRDD3 (8 bases each). No J gene is reported in TCRdb; it was inferred here by comparing the DNA with germline. Germline loops: CDR1 TVYSNPD, CDR2 GDNSRS (reference sequence). Trimming shortened V by 2 bases and J by 0 bases, and 49 bases separated the two germline ends. The CDR3 has 26 amino acids. CDR3 in amino acids: CAFGGKPTFLAGGSYSDPLYTDKLIF. The CDR3 DNA sequence: TGTGCCTTTGGGGGGAAACCCACCTTCCTAGCTGGGGGAAGTTATTCAGACCCTCTGTACACCGATAAACTCATCTTT.

About this clone: The protein held in TCRdb is that of a much larger clone and does not match this DNA's translation at residue 14, likely because of a read error; the protein shown is translated from the DNA. No J gene was named, though the V gene is TRDV2; the table gives TRDD3 as D, unverified against the DNA. This CDR3 has 16 amino acids. Germline assignment: CDR1 GEAIGNYY and CDR2 EKD. This CDR3 is CACDPLGDRYTDKPIF. For the CDR3, the DNA is TGTGCCTGTGACCCCTTGGGGGACCGGTACACCGATAAACCCATCTTT.

This clone occurred many times. A clone one base away is much larger, so this may be a read error. Additional DNA sequences in this sample encode the identical CDR3. The chain joins TRDV1 to TRDJ4, with 10 positions matching TRDD3. CDR1 TSWWSYY and CDR2 QGS come from the germline V gene. CDR3 length: 19 amino acids. CDR3 amino acids: CALGEFHFLRTGGWVALIF. The CDR3 DNA follows: TGTGCCCTTGGGGAATTTCATTTCCTTCGTACTGGGGGATGGGTGGCCCTGATCTTT.

This clone has only a few counts. This DNA's translation and the protein TCRdb lists, from a much larger clone, do not match at residue 6, likely due to a read error; the protein shown is translated from the DNA. The chain recombines TRDV1 with TRDJ1; TRDD2 aligns across 7 bases. TCRdb leaves out the J gene; it was filled in here by matching the DNA to germline. Germline-derived CDR1 and CDR2 are TSWWSYY and QGS. V was pared by 4 bases and J by 0 bases, with 14 bases of the junction left unmatched. The CDR3 is 18 amino acids. This CDR3 is CALGVPSFLRGYTDKLIF. The CDR3 DNA reads as TGTGCTCTTGGGGTTCCTTCTTTCCTACGGGGGTACACCGATAAACTCATCTTT.

This clone turned up a few times. The TCRdb protein, from a much larger clone, departs from this DNA's translation at residue 6, likely by read error; the protein shown derives from the DNA. V is TRDV2 and J is TRDJ1; TRDD3 agrees at 12 bases. Trimming removed 3 bases from V and 0 bases from J; junction bases left unmatched: 10. Per the germline V gene, CDR1 is GEAIGNYY and CDR2 is EKD. This CDR3 region has 18 residues. The CDR3 coding sequence is TGTGCCTGTGACCGCCGCGTACTGGGGGATACTTACACCGATAAACTCATCTTT. Amino acid sequence: CACDRRVLGDTYTDKLIF.